Below are 12 T cell receptor beta chains sequenced from a single sample in a study of CD8+ T cells in alopecia areata. Combined cutaneous lymph node cells underwent sorting by CD4, CD8alpha, NKG2D, NKG2ACE and additional markers. cDNA reverse transcribed from extracted RNA served as the sequencing template. Data came from immunoSEQ multiplex PCR; TCRdb stores just in-frame clones and leaves some out. The sample has 200,000 to 300,000 clones, none seen only once. The sequenced sample was CD4+ T cells sorted from a lymph node. The receptor source for this set is a C3H/HeJ mouse with alopecia areata. For this mouse line, the MHC haplotype is H2-k.

In regard to this clone: Gene names and germline match the mouse. The read gets to within 4 residues of the CDR3 end, and the germline J gene fills in the rest. This sequence joins TRBV5 and TRBJ2-2; weak D call: TRBD1 (6 bases). The V end was cut by 5 bases, the J end by 1 base, with 8 bases between. The CDR3 has 14 residues. Germline V CDR1 and CDR2: LGHNA, YNLKQL (reference sequence). CDR3 sequence reads: CASSWTVNTGQLYF. The DNA read from the CDR3 is TGTGCCAGCAGCTGGACAGTAAACACCGGG.

As concerns this clone: The genes and germline here are from mouse. The missing CDR3 end, 4 residues past where the read stops, is filled in from the germline J gene. This chain connects TRBV17 to TRBJ2-7; possibly TRBD1 for D (6 bases). The CDR3 runs to 14 residues. V was pared by 2 bases and J by 1 base, with 9 bases between. Germline values: CDR1 MNHDT, CDR2 YYDKIL. The CDR3 sequence is CASSRPGQSYEQYF. CDR3 bases read: TGTGCTAGCAGTAGACCGGGACAATCCTAT.

This clone was counted a few times. Gene names refer to mouse genes. The CDR3 end is not reached by the read, which stops 3 residues before it; the germline J gene fills it in. The chain joins TRBV5 to TRBJ1-6; D is undetermined. TRBJ1-6 is an ORF for which the function is uncertain. V was pared by 3 bases and J by 8 bases, with 11 bases between. CDR1 and CDR2 from the germline V gene are LGHNA and YNLKQL (reference sequence). CDR3 length: 14 residues. CDR3 bases read: TGTGCCAGCAGCCAGCCAGGAGGAGATTCGCCC. Its translation is CASSQPGGDSP. The full CDR3 is CASSQPGGDSPLYF.

This clone appeared a few times. Genes here carry mouse names. The CDR3 is cut off 4 residues early in the read; its end comes from the germline J gene. The chain has TRBV5 and TRBJ2-2; D is perhaps TRBD1 (6 bases). This CDR3 contains 15 residues. CDR1 is LGHNA, CDR2 YNLKQL, per germline (reference sequence). Trimming removed 5 bases from V and 1 base from J, with 11 bases in between. This chain's CDR3 is CASSNRDINTGQLYF. Partial CDR3 DNA: TGTGCCAGCAGCAACCGGGACATAAACACCGGG.

This clone was counted a few times. Gene names and germline refer to mouse. Read coverage stops 4 residues before the CDR3 terminus; the germline J gene supplies the remainder. The chain couples TRBV13-2 to TRBJ1-2; no reliable D call. The germline V gene has CDR1 NNHNN and CDR2 SYGAGS (reference sequence). The V and J ends lost 2 bases and 3 bases respectively, with 5 bases between them. The CDR3 length is 12 residues. The sequenced CDR3 bases are TGTGCCAGCGGTGAAAGGGACTCC. This encodes CASGERDS. The entire CDR3 protein reads CASGERDSDYTF.

This clone was detected only a few times. The genes and germline here are from mouse. The CDR3 goes on 3 residues after the read ends, and that part is filled in from the germline J gene. This sequence joins TRBV13-1 and TRBJ1-6; perhaps TRBD1 as D (6 bases). TRBJ1-6 is known as an ORF, though its function is uncertain. Trimming left V 0 bases short and J 9 bases short, with 13 bases between. CDR3 size: 15 residues. Per germline, CDR1 NSHNY and CDR2 SYGAGN. CDR3 sequence reads: CASSDAARGVSPLYF. CDR3 DNA, as far as it was read: TGTGCCAGCAGTGATGCTGCCAGGGGAGTTTCGCCC.

Concerning this clone itself: Gene names are mouse gene names. The read terminates 4 residues ahead of where the CDR3 ends, so the germline J gene completes it. Other nucleotide sequences from this sample produce the same CDR3. The rearrangement links TRBV5 to TRBJ2-5; TRBD2 matches 8 bases. CDR3 length: 15 amino acids. Germline V gives CDR1 LGHNA, CDR2 YNLKQL (reference sequence). Incomplete CDR3 DNA: TGTGCCAGCAGCCAAGAGGGGGGGGCCGGAGAC. Translated, it gives CASSQEGGAGD. The CDR3, in full, reads CASSQEGGAGDTQYF.

This clone was counted a few times. The genes and germline here are from mouse. The missing CDR3 end, 4 residues past where the read stops, is filled in from the germline J gene. This chain joins TRBV1 and TRBJ1-2; 8 bases align to TRBD1. CDR3 length equals 13 residues. Germline V gene lookup returns CDR1 NSQYPW and CDR2 LRSPGD (reference sequence). The sequenced CDR3 bases are TGCACCTGCAGTGCAGTACAGGGGGGC. Its translation: CTCSAVQGG. The entire CDR3 protein reads CTCSAVQGGDYTF.

This clone was detected a few times. This clone may be a read error of a much larger clone one base away. Gene names denote mouse genes. The CDR3 extends 4 residues past the end of the read, so its final part is completed from the germline J gene. In the same sample, other DNA sequences code for this CDR3. V usage is TRBV13-3 and J usage is TRBJ2-2, with a weak D call TRBD1 (7 bases). Germline V gene sequence: CDR1 NNHDY, CDR2 SYVADS. The CDR3 has 15 amino acids. V lost 1 base and J lost 3, with 10 bases in between. The sequenced CDR3 bases are TGTGCCAGCAGTGATCCCAGGGGGGACACCGGG. Encoded protein: CASSDPRGDTG. The complete CDR3 sequence is CASSDPRGDTGQLYF.

The table lists this clone with a few counts. The gene names here belong to mouse. Coverage ceases 4 residues before the CDR3 finishes, and the germline J gene fills in the end. This rearrangement joins TRBV13-1 to TRBJ2-3; 11 bases match TRBD2. The CDR3 covers 18 residues. Germline CDR1 reads NSHNY; CDR2 reads SYGAGN. With V trimmed by 0 bases and J by 0 bases, 6 bases remained unmatched. The sequenced CDR3 bases are TGTGCCAGCAGTGATGGGGCCGGGACTGGGGGAAGTGCAGAA. This encodes CASSDGAGTGGSAE. The CDR3 in full is CASSDGAGTGGSAETLYF.

As regards this clone: Germline and genes here are mouse. From the germline J gene comes the end of the CDR3, since the read stops 3 residues before it. The chain has TRBV13-2 and TRBJ1-6; 9 bases line up with TRBD1. TRBJ1-6 is labeled an ORF, and its function is uncertain. Germline-derived CDR1 and CDR2 are NNHNN and SYGAGS (reference sequence). V lost 5 bases to trimming and J lost 5 bases; unmatched junction nucleotides: 8. The CDR3 is made up of 16 amino acids. The CDR3 loop is CASGQTGTGNNSPLYF. CDR3 bases read: TGTGCCAGCGGGCAGACCGGGACAGGGAATAATTCGCCC.

This clone showed up just a few times. Each gene name is a mouse one. The missing CDR3 end, 4 residues past where the read stops, is filled in from the germline J gene. This sequence joins TRBV17 and TRBJ2-5; 8 bases fit TRBD1. The CDR3 is 14 amino acids. From germline, CDR1 is MNHDT and CDR2 YYDKIL. The junction had 4 bases not matched to a gene; V was cut back by 6 bases and J by 2 bases. The sequenced part of the CDR3 DNA is TGTGCTAGCAGAGAACAGGGGGGCCAAGAC. Protein product: CASREQGGQD. The whole CDR3 protein reads CASREQGGQDTQYF.